This T cell receptor (beta chain) was found in a study of OX40 agonist ivuxolimab in advanced cancers. Study summary: Ivuxolimab, an agonist antibody against OX40 (CD134), was given to patients. At doses from 0.01 to 10 mg/kg, patients were given intravenous ivuxolimab every 2 weeks. Patients assigned to dose escalation were diagnosed with hepatocellular carcinoma, melanoma, renal cell or head and neck cancer. Allowance was made for prior anti-PD-1, anti-PD-L1 or anti-CTLA-4 therapy, and approximately 40% had some.

V was clipped by 4 bases and J by 2 bases, with 7 bases between them. The CDR3 extends over 13 amino acids. Germline V CDR1 and CDR2: LNHDA, SQIVND (reference sequence). Data came from immunoSEQ multiplex PCR; TCRdb stores just in-frame clones and leaves some out. The sample lists a few thousand clones; around 70% were seen once. The source is an adult with an advanced solid tumor such as melanoma, head and neck, liver or kidney cancer. This chain joins TRBV19 and TRBJ2-3, with D unresolved. The sample consisted of CD4+ or CD8+ T cells sorted from blood, taken in a trial of the OX40 agonist ivuxolimab. In nucleotides, the CDR3 is TGTGCCAGTAGTACGGGTAACACAGATACGCAGTATTTT. It encodes CASSTGNTDTQYF. Combining the CDR3 with reference TRBV19 and TRBJ2-3 gives the whole variable domain DGGITQSPKYLFRKEGQNVTLSCEQNLNHDAMYWYRQDPGQGLRLIYYSQIVNDFQKGDIAEGYSVSREKKESFPLTVTSAQKNPTAFYLCASSTGNTDTQYFGPGTRLTVL.